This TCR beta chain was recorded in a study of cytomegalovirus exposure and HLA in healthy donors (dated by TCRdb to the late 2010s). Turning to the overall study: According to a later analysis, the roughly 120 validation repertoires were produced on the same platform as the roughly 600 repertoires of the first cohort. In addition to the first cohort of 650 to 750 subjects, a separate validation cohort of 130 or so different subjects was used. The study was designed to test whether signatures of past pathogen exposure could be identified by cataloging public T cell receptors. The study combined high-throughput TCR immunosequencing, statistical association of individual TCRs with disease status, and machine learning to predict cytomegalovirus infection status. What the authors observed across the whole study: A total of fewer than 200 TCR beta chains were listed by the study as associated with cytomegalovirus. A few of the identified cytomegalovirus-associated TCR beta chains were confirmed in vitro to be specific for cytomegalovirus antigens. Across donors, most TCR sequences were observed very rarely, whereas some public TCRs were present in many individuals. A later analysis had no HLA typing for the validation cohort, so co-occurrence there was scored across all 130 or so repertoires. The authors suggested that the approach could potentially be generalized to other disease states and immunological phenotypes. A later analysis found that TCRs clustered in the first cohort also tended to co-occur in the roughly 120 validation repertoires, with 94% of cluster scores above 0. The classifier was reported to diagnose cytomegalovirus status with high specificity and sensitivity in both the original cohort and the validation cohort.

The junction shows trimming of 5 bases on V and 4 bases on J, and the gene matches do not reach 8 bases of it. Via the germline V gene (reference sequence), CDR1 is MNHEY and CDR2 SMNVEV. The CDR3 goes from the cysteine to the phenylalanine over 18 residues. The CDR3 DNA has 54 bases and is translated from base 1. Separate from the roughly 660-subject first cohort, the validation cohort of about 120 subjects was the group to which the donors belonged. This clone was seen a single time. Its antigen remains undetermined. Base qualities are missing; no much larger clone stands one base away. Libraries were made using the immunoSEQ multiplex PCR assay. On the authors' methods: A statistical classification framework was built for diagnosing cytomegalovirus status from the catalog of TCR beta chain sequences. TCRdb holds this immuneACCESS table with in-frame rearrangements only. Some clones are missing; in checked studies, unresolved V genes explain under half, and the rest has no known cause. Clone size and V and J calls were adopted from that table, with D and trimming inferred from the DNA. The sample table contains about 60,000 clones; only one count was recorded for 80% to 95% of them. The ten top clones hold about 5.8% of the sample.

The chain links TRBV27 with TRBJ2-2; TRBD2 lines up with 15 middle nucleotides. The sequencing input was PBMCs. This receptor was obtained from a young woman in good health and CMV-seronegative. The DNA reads TGTGCCAGCAGTCCCCACCGGACTAGCGGGGGGGTCACCGGGGAGCTGTTTTTT. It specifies CASSPHRTSGGVTGELFF.